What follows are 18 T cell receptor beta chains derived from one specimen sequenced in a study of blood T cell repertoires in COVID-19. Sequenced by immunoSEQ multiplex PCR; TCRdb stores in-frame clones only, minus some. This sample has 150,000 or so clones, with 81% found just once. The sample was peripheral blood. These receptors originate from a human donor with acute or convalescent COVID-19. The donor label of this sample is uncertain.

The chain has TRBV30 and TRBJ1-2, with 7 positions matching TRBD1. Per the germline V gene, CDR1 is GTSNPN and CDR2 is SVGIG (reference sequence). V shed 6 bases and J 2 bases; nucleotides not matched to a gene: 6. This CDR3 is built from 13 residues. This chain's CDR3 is CACIQGLNYGYTF. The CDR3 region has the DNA TGTGCCTGCATACAGGGGCTCAACTATGGCTACACCTTC.

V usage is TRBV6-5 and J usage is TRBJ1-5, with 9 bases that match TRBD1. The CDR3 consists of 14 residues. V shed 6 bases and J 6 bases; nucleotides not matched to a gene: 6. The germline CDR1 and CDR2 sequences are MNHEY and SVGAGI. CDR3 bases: TGTGCCAGCAGATCGACAGGGGGAGGTCAGCCCCAGCATTTT. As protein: CASRSTGGGQPQHF.

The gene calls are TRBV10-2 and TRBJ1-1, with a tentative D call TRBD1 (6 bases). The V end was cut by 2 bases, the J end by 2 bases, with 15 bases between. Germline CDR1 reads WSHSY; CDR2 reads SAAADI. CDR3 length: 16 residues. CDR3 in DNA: TGCGCCAGCAGTGAGACCAGACAGGACCCAAACACTGAAGCTTTCTTT. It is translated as CASSETRQDPNTEAFF.

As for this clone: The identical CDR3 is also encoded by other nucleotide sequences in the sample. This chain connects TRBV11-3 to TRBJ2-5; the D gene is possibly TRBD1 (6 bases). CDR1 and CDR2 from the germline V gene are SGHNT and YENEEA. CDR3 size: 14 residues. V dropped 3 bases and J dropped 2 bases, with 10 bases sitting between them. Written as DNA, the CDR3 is TGTGCCAGCAGCTTGACAGGTCGACAAGAGACCCAGTACTTC. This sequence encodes CASSLTGRQETQYF.

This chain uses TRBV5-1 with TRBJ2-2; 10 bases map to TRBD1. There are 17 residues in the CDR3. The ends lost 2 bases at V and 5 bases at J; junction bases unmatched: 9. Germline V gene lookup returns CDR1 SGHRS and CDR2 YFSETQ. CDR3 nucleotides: TGCGCCAGCAGCTTCCCATCCGGGACAGGGGTTACCGGGGAGCTGTTTTTT. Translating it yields CASSFPSGTGVTGELFF. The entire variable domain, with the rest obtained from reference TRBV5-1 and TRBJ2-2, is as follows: KAGVTQTPRYLIKTRGQQVTLSCSPISGHRSVSWYQQTPGQGLQFLFEYFSETQRNKGNFPGRFSGRQFSNSRSEMNVSTLELGDSALYLCASSFPSGTGVTGELFFGEGSRLTVL.

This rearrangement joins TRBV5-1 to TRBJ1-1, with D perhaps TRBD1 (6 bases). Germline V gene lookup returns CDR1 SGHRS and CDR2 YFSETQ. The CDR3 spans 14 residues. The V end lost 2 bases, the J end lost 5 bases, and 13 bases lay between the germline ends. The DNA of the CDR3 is TGCGCCAGCAGCTTAGAGGCAGGGGTAACTGAAGCTTTCTTT. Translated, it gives CASSLEAGVTEAFF.

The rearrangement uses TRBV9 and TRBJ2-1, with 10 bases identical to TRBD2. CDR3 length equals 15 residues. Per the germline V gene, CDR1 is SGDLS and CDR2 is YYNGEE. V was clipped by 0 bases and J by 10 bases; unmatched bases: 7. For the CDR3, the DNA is TGTGCCAGCAGCGTAGGGTTAGCGGGGGGCGGGGAGCAGTTCTTC. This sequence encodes CASSVGLAGGGEQFF. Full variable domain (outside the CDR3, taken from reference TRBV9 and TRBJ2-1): DSGVTQTPKHLITATGQRVTLRCSPRSGDLSVYWYQQSLDQGLQFLIQYYNGEERAKGNILERFSAQQFPDLHSELNLSSLELGDSALYFCASSVGLAGGGEQFFGPGTRLTVL.

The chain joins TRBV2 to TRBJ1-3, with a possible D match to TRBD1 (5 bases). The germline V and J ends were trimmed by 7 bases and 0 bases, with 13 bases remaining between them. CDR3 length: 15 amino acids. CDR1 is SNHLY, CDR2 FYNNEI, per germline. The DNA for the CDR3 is TGTGCCAGCACCGACGACAGCTTCTCTGGAAACACCATATATTTT. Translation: CASTDDSFSGNTIYF.

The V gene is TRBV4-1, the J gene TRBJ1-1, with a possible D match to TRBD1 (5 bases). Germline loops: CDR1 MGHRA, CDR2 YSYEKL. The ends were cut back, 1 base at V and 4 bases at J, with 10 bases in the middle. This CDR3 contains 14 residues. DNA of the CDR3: TGCGCCAGCAGCCAAGGCACAGGACCCACTGAAGCTTTCTTT. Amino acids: CASSQGTGPTEAFF.

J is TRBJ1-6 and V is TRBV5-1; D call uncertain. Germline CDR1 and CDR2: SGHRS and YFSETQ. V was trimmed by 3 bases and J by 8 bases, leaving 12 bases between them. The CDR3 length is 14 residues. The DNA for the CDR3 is TGCGCCAGCAGCTCCGGGTCGGGATATTCACCCCTCCACTTT. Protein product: CASSSGSGYSPLHF.

The CDR3 here is CASSQARPGTGEAFF. CDR3 nucleotide sequence: TGTGCCAGCAGCCAAGCCAGACCCGGGACAGGCGAAGCTTTCTTT. The V gene is TRBV3-1 (or the pseudogene TRBV3-2), the J gene TRBJ1-1; 8 nucleotides agree with TRBD1. With V trimmed by 1 base and J by 8 bases, 9 bases remained unmatched. The germline CDR1 and CDR2 sequences are LGHDT and YNNKEL (reference sequence). The CDR3 runs to 15 residues.

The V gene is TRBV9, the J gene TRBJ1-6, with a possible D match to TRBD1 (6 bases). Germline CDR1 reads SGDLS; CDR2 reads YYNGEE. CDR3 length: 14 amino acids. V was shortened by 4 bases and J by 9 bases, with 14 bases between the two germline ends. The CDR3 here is CASSSHRVGSPLHF. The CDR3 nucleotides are TGTGCCAGCAGCTCTCACAGGGTCGGTTCACCCCTCCACTTT.

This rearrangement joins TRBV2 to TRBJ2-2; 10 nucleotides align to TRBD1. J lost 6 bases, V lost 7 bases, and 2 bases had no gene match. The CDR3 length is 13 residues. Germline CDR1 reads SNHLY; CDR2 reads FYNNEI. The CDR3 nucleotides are TGTGCCAGCACCGGACAGGGGGCCGGGGAGCTGTTTTTT. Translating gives CASTGQGAGELFF.

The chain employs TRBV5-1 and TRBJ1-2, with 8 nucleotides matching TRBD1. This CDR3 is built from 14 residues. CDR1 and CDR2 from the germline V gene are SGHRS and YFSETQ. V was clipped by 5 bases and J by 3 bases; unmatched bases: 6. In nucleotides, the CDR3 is TGCGCCAGCAGTTTATCAGGGGGCGACTATGGCTACACCTTC. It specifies CASSLSGGDYGYTF.

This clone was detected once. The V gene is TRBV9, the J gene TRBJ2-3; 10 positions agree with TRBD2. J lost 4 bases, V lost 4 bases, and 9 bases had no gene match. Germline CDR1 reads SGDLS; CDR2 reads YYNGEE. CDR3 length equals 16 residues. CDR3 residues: CASSSRLAGLSDTQYF. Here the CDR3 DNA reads TGTGCCAGCAGCTCCAGACTAGCGGGCCTATCAGATACGCAGTATTTT.

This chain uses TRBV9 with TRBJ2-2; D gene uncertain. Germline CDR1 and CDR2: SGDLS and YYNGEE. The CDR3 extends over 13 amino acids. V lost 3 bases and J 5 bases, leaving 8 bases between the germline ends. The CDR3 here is CASSALSTGELFF. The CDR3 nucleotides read TGTGCCAGCAGCGCTCTCAGTACCGGGGAGCTGTTTTTT.

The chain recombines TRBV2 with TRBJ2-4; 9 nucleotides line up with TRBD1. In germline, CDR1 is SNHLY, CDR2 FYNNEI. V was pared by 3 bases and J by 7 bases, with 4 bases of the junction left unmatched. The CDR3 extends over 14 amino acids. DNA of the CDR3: TGTGCCAGCAGTGAGGGACAGGGTTGGAACATTCAGTACTTC. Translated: CASSEGQGWNIQYF.

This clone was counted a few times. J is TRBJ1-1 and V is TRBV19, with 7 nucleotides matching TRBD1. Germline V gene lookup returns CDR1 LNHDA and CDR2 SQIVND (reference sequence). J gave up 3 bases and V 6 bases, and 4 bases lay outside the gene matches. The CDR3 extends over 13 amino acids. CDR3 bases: TGTGCCAGTAGCAAACAGGGGCACACTGAAGCTTTCTTT. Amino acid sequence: CASSKQGHTEAFF.